Listed here are 30 T cell receptor beta chains from one sample, sequenced in a study of cytomegalovirus exposure and HLA in healthy donors. 13 Jbeta primers and 60 Vbeta primers were used for the PCR. The protocol was immunoSEQ multiplex PCR, while the TCRdb copy is restricted to in-frame clones and leaves out a portion. The repertoire has some 150,000 clones, 60% to 80% of them found once; the top ten carry about 0.66%. The specimen was PBMCs. These receptors were taken from a male donor in good health and CMV-seronegative.

This rearrangement joins TRBV7-3 to TRBJ1-1, with 7 bases identical to TRBD1. In germline, CDR1 is SGHTA, CDR2 FQGTGA. The CDR3 consists of 15 residues. The J segment lost 3 bases and the V segment lost 4 bases, leaving 8 bases of the junction unmatched. The CDR3 nucleotides read TGTGCCAGCAGCTCCTACCGGACAGGAGACACTGAAGCTTTCTTT. Translation gives CASSSYRTGDTEAFF.

V and J are TRBV11-2 and TRBJ1-1; weak D call: TRBD1 (6 bases). Germline V lookup: CDR1 SGHAT, CDR2 FQNNGV. This CDR3 is built from 13 residues. V was shortened by 5 bases and J by 5 bases, with 12 bases between the two germline ends. The CDR3 loop reads CASSTQGGTEAFF. The CDR3 DNA follows: TGTGCCAGCAGCACACAGGGTGGGACTGAAGCTTTCTTT.

The chain carries TRBV30 and TRBJ2-7; 9 bases are a match to TRBD1. V lost 0 bases and J lost 2; bases outside the gene matches: 2. CDR1 and CDR2 (germline): GTSNPN, SVGIG (reference sequence). The CDR3 totals 14 residues. The CDR3 here is CAWSVGTGPYEQYF. In DNA, the CDR3 is TGTGCCTGGAGTGTAGGGACAGGGCCCTACGAGCAGTACTTC.

V gene TRBV6-1 combines with J gene TRBJ1-2; D remains unclear. Trimming took 2 bases from V and 0 from J, leaving 10 bases between them. The CDR3 spans 15 residues. Germline CDR1 is MNHNS and CDR2 is SASEGT. Written as DNA, the CDR3 is TGTGCCAGCAGTGAATTAGAGGCAGCTAACTATGGCTACACCTTC. Translation: CASSELEAANYGYTF.

This chain connects TRBV9 to TRBJ2-1; no clear D gene. The CDR3 has 14 residues. Trimming took 0 bases from V and 4 from J, leaving 8 bases between them. The germline V gene has CDR1 SGDLS and CDR2 YYNGEE. The CDR3 coding sequence is TGTGCCAGCAGCGTAGCAACATCATACAATGAGCAGTTCTTC. Translating it yields CASSVATSYNEQFF.

This chain connects TRBV19 to TRBJ1-5; 8 bases agree with TRBD1. CDR1 is LNHDA and CDR2 is SQIVND in the germline V gene (reference sequence). Losses at the gene ends were 4 bases for V and 6 bases for J; bases not matched to a gene: 5. This CDR3 comprises 14 residues. The CDR3 loop reads CASSKDRVFQPQHF. The CDR3 region has the DNA TGTGCCAGTAGTAAGGACAGGGTTTTTCAGCCCCAGCATTTT.

This clone was counted only a few times. The gene calls are TRBV4-1 and TRBJ1-1; no reliable D call. V was cut by 6 bases and J by 3 bases, with 14 bases left in between. This CDR3 has 14 residues. Germline CDR1 is MGHRA and CDR2 is YSYEKL. The CDR3 spells CASRLAPADTEAFF. The CDR3 coding sequence is TGCGCCAGCAGGTTGGCGCCGGCGGACACTGAAGCTTTCTTT.

The chain couples TRBV5-6 to TRBJ1-3; 8 bases are shared with TRBD1. This CDR3 has 15 residues. Germline assignment: CDR1 SGHDT and CDR2 YYEEEE. After removal of 3 bases from V and 2 bases from J, the junction contained 4 bases not matched to a gene. The CDR3: CASSSGTGPGNTIYF. The CDR3 nucleotides read TGTGCCAGCAGCTCCGGGACAGGACCTGGAAACACCATATATTTT.

This clone was seen more than once but under ten times. This chain connects TRBV6-5 to TRBJ2-7; the D is unclear. V shed 0 bases and J shed 2 bases, with 5 bases lying between them. This CDR3 has 13 amino acids. The germline V gene encodes CDR1 MNHEY and CDR2 SVGAGI. The CDR3 loop reads CASSYSEPYEQYF. CDR3 nucleotide sequence: TGTGCCAGCAGTTACTCGGAGCCCTACGAGCAGTACTTC.

The chain couples TRBV18 to TRBJ1-2; 8 bases align to TRBD1. The germline CDR1 and CDR2 sequences are KGHSH and LQKENI. Trimming took 3 bases from V and 3 from J; bases not matched to a gene: 6. The CDR3 length is 15 residues. The CDR3 region is CASSPLDREDYGYTF. CDR3 nucleotides: TGTGCCAGCTCACCGCTGGACAGGGAGGACTATGGCTACACCTTC.

This clone was seen only once. The chain uses TRBV25-1 and TRBJ1-1; 9 bases fit TRBD1. The ends lost 4 bases at V and 4 bases at J; junction bases unmatched: 7. Germline CDR1 MGHDK, CDR2 SYGVNS. The CDR3 extends over 15 amino acids. CDR3: CASSAHRGRATEAFF. The DNA of the CDR3 is TGTGCCAGCAGTGCCCACAGGGGGCGGGCCACTGAAGCTTTCTTT.

The chain combines TRBV11-3 with TRBJ1-2; 12 bases agree with TRBD1. The V segment lost 6 bases and the J segment 7 bases; nucleotides outside the gene matches: 9. Germline lookup yields CDR1 SGHNT and CDR2 YENEEA. The CDR3 runs to 15 residues. CDR3 sequence (DNA): TGTGCCAGCAGTTACCGGGACAGGGGGCTGTGTGGCTACACCTTC. Translating gives CASSYRDRGLCGYTF.

The gene calls are TRBV29-1 and TRBJ2-5; 10 bases match TRBD1. CDR3 length equals 15 residues. The V and J ends lost 6 bases and 0 bases, in that order; junction bases with no gene match: 7. CDR1 and CDR2 from the germline V gene are SQVTM and ANQGSEA. The CDR3 loop reads CSVLPGQGDQETQYF. The CDR3 DNA reads as TGCAGCGTCCTCCCCGGACAGGGGGACCAAGAGACCCAGTACTTC.

The rearrangement uses TRBV10-3 and TRBJ2-1; 14 nucleotides align to TRBD2. The trim removed 4 bases at V and 0 bases at J, leaving 2 bases unmatched. The CDR3 consists of 17 residues. Germline V CDR1 and CDR2: ENHRY, SYGVKD. CDR3 amino acids: CAISGLAGGVSYNEQFF. CDR3 nucleotides: TGTGCCATCAGTGGACTAGCGGGAGGGGTCTCCTACAATGAGCAGTTCTTC.

Turning to this clone: The same CDR3 also results from other DNA sequences found in this sample. DNA for the CDR3: TGTGCCAGCAGCTTAACCCCGGGGAACACTGAAGCTTTCTTT. This codes for CASSLTPGNTEAFF. V and J are TRBV7-3 and TRBJ1-1; D call uncertain. With 0 bases removed from V and 1 base from J, the gap between germline ends came to 6 bases. This CDR3 has 14 residues. In germline, CDR1 is SGHTA, CDR2 FQGTGA.

J is TRBJ2-1 and V is TRBV10-3; the match to TRBD2 covers 8 bases. Trimming took 7 bases from V and 0 from J; bases not matched to a gene: 2. CDR3 length: 14 amino acids. The germline gives CDR1 ENHRY, CDR2 SYGVKD. In DNA, the CDR3 is TGTGCCATCAAACTAGCGGTCTCCTACAATGAGCAGTTCTTC. This sequence encodes CAIKLAVSYNEQFF.

The genes are TRBV4-3 and TRBJ2-5; D unresolved. The length of the CDR3 is 16 residues. The germline V gene has CDR1 LGHNA and CDR2 YSLEER. Trimming stripped 1 base from V and 0 bases from J, with 12 bases between. The CDR3 reads CASSQGDRLNQETQYF. The DNA of the CDR3 is TGCGCCAGCAGCCAAGGCGATCGACTGAACCAAGAGACCCAGTACTTC.

This chain joins TRBV6-5 and TRBJ1-4; D gene uncertain. CDR3 length equals 12 residues. The germline CDR1 and CDR2 sequences are MNHEY and SVGAGI. Trimming shortened V by 6 bases and J by 2 bases, and 4 bases separated the two germline ends. The CDR3 here is CASRSTNEKLFF. CDR3 bases: TGTGCCAGCAGATCGACTAATGAAAAACTGTTTTTT.

In this sample, this clone turned up a few times. The rearrangement joins TRBV18 to TRBJ2-7, with D tentatively TRBD1 (6 bases). Germline V gene lookup returns CDR1 KGHSH and CDR2 LQKENI. CDR3 length: 15 residues. Trimming took 3 bases from V and 0 from J, leaving 12 bases between them. This chain's CDR3 is CASSPSRGSSYEQYF. CDR3 coding DNA: TGTGCCAGCTCACCTTCGAGGGGGAGCTCCTACGAGCAGTACTTC.

V gene TRBV4-1 combines with J gene TRBJ2-1; possibly TRBD2 for D (5 bases). CDR3 size: 16 residues. The germline V gene has CDR1 MGHRA and CDR2 YSYEKL. The ends were cut back, 3 bases at V and 2 bases at J, with 14 bases in the middle. The CDR3 bases are TGCGCCAGCAGCCACCCCGGTCGGGGAGCCTACAATGAGCAGTTCTTC. Translated, it gives CASSHPGRGAYNEQFF.

This clone was found once. The J gene is TRBJ2-7, the V gene TRBV7-8; 10 bases are a match to TRBD1. CDR1 is SGHVS, CDR2 FQNEAQ, per germline. Losses at the gene ends were 5 bases for V and 6 bases for J; bases not matched to a gene: 7. CDR3 length equals 14 residues. The CDR3 region has the DNA TGTGCCAGCAGCCTATCCGGGACAGGGGTCGAGCAGTACTTC. Protein sequence: CASSLSGTGVEQYF.

A note on this clone: This CDR3 is also generated by other DNA sequences in the sample. This rearrangement joins TRBV30 to TRBJ1-5; no firm D call. V lost 5 bases, J lost 2 bases, and 10 bases lay in between. The CDR3 sequence is 13 residues long. Germline V gene sequence: CDR1 GTSNPN, CDR2 SVGIG (reference sequence). CDR3 region: CAWGGQGNQPQHF. CDR3 nucleotide sequence: TGTGCCTGGGGAGGGCAGGGCAATCAGCCCCAGCATTTT.

This chain uses TRBV7-8 with TRBJ2-7; 7 nucleotides line up with TRBD2. The CDR3 spans 16 residues. The V gene end was trimmed by 5 bases and the J gene end by 6 bases; junction bases not matched to a gene: 16. Germline CDR1 reads SGHVS; CDR2 reads FQNEAQ. CDR3 amino acids: CASSRATGGPTGEQYF. Here the CDR3 DNA reads TGTGCCAGCAGCCGAGCCACGGGAGGACCCACCGGCGAGCAGTACTTC.

The chain is built from TRBV7-8 and TRBJ2-7; 10 bases align to TRBD1. V lost 5 bases and J lost 7; bases outside the gene matches: 17. This CDR3 has 17 amino acids. Per the germline V gene, CDR1 is SGHVS and CDR2 is FQNEAQ. DNA for the CDR3: TGTGCCAGCAGCATGCCCCCTACCGGGACAGGGGCTAGGGAGCAGTACTTC. It translates to CASSMPPTGTGAREQYF.

This chain links TRBV18 with TRBJ2-1; D possibly corresponds to TRBD2 (6 bases). Trimming pared 5 bases from V and 9 bases from J, leaving 17 bases between. The CDR3 is 14 amino acids. From germline, CDR1 is KGHSH and CDR2 LQKENI. The CDR3 loop is CASSGRDSPGEQFF. The DNA for the CDR3 is TGTGCCAGCTCAGGCCGGGACTCCCCGGGTGAGCAGTTCTTC.

Points on this clone: At the DNA level, this CDR3 is encoded by other sequences in the same sample as well. V and J are TRBV7-9 and TRBJ1-2; D not resolved. Trimming took off 5 bases at V and 8 bases at J, with 12 bases between the two ends. This CDR3 has 12 amino acids. CDR1 is SEHNR, CDR2 FQNEAQ, per germline (reference sequence). This CDR3 reads CASSPGGSGYTF. In nucleotides, the CDR3 is TGTGCCAGCAGCCCCGGAGGTTCGGGCTACACCTTC.

The chain has TRBV2 and TRBJ2-7; possible D gene TRBD2, 6 bases. This CDR3 is built from 14 residues. The V gene's germline CDR1 is SNHLY and CDR2 FYNNEI. Trimming pared 3 bases from V and 4 bases from J, leaving 13 bases between. CDR3 loop: CASSEEWGGYEQYF. The CDR3 DNA follows: TGTGCCAGCAGTGAGGAATGGGGAGGATACGAGCAGTACTTC. Drawing the rest from reference TRBV2 and TRBJ2-7, the complete variable domain is EPEVTQTPSHQVTQMGQEVILRCVPISNHLYFYWYRQILGQKVEFLVSFYNNEISEKSEIFDDQFSVERPDGSNFTLKIRSTKLEDSAMYFCASSEEWGGYEQYFGPGTRLTVT.

V usage is TRBV4-1 and J usage is TRBJ2-1, with 12 bases lining up with TRBD2. CDR1 is MGHRA and CDR2 is YSYEKL in the germline V gene. V shed 0 bases, J shed 3 bases, and the junction held 9 bases outside the gene matches. The CDR3 sequence is 19 residues long. The CDR3 region has the DNA TGCGCCAGCAGCCAAGATCGGGCTAGCGGGGGGGCCGTCTACAATGAGCAGTTCTTC. Amino acid sequence: CASSQDRASGGAVYNEQFF.

This chain links TRBV5-1 with TRBJ2-3, with 10 bases identical to TRBD2. Germline V CDR1 and CDR2: SGHRS, YFSETQ. The CDR3 spans 18 residues. Trimming removed 5 bases from V and 5 bases from J; junction bases left unmatched: 17. In DNA, the CDR3 is TGCGCCAGCAGTTTTTTCCCACAAAGCGGGAGGGAAGGAGATACGCAGTATTTT. Amino acid sequence: CASSFFPQSGREGDTQYF. The whole variable domain, remainder taken from reference TRBV5-1 and TRBJ2-3, is KAGVTQTPRYLIKTRGQQVTLSCSPISGHRSVSWYQQTPGQGLQFLFEYFSETQRNKGNFPGRFSGRQFSNSRSEMNVSTLELGDSALYLCASSFFPQSGREGDTQYFGPGTRLTVL.

This chain joins TRBV7-9 and TRBJ1-1, with 9 bases fitting TRBD1. J lost 4 bases, V lost 3 bases, and 3 bases had no gene match. There are 14 residues in the CDR3. CDR1 is SEHNR, CDR2 FQNEAQ, per germline (reference sequence). In nucleotides, the CDR3 is TGTGCCAGCAGCTTTCGGGACAGGGCCACTGAAGCTTTCTTT. Encoded protein: CASSFRDRATEAFF.